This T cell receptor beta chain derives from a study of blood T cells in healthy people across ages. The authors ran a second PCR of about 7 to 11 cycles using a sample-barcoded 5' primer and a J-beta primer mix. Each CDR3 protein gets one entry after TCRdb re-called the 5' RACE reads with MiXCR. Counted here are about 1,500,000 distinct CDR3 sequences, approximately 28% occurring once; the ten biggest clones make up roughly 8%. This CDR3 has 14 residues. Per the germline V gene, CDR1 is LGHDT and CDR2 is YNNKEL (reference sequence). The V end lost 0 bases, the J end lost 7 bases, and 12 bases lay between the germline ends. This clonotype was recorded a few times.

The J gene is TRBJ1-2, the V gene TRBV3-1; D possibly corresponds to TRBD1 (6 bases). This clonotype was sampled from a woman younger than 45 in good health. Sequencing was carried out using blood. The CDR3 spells CASSQDGRGSGYTF. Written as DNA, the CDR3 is TGTGCCAGCAGCCAAGATGGCAGGGGCAGTGGCTACACCTTC.